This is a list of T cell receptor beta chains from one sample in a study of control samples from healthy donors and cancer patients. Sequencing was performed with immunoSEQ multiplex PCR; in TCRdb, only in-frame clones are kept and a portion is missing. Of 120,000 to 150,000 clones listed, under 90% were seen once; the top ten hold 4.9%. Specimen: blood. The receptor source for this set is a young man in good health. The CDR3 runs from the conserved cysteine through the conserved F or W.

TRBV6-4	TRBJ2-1	CASSDRMESNEQFF
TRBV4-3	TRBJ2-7	CASSQDKGYEQYF
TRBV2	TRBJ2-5	CASSEMTSRMETQYF
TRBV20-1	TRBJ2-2	CSASRGTFNTGELFF
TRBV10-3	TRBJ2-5	CAISAGWETQYF
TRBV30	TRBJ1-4	CAWSGREGGEEKLFF
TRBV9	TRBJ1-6	CASSETQAGSPLHF
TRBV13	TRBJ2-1	CASSLAGNSEQFF
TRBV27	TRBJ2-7	CASSEARPSSYEQYF
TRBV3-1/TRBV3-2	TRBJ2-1	CASSQGQLGLAVSYNEQFF
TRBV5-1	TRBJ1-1	CASSWTASAEAFF
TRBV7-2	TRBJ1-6	CASSQGSTNSPLHF
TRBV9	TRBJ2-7	CASSPRLGGVSYEQYF
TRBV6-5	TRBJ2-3	CASSYARYSTDTQYF
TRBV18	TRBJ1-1	CASSPRETNTEAFF
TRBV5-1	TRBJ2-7	CASSPGQTSSYEQYF
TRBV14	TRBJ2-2	CASSQVTVGTGELFF
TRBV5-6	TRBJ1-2	CASSLDRGYGYTF
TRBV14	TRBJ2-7	CASSQDRGTSGSPSYEQYF
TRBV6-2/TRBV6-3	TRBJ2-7	CASSYSVRGSYEQYF
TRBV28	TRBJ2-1	CASRPPRGSGISSYNEQFF
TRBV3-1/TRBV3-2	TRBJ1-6	CASDRQGIVSYNSPLHF
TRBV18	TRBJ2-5	CASSRDTQETQYF
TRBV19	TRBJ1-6	CASRVVLSSYNSPLHF
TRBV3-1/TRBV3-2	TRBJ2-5	CASSQGGWGETQYF
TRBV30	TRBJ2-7	CACSGTGIEQYF
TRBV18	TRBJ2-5	CASSPRLAGSETQYF
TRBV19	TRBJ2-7	CATADKWESTYEQYF
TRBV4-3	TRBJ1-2	CASSQDPGPSGYTF
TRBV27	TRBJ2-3	CASKVAGYMDTQYF
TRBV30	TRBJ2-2	CAWSPGPGELFF
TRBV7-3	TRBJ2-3	CASSRGGGDTQYF
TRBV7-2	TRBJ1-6	CASSTKAESPLHF
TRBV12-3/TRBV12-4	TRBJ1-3	CASSPGAWDTIYF
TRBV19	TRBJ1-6	CASSDSSSYNSPLHF
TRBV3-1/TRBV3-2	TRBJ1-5	CASSSTGPNQPQHF
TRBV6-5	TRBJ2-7	CASSLGRLAGGEQYF